This T cell receptor beta chain was observed in a study of human T cells and chemical hapten exposure (dated by TCRdb to the early 2020s). Background for the entire study: For sensitization, 2% DPC in acetone was applied to a 2 cm by 2 cm area of upper inner arm skin. Throughout the study period of around 25 weeks, patients also received therapeutic DPC doses to the scalp every week. Patch testing was done on the upper back using Finn chambers containing 0.01% DPC, and results were scored after 6 days according to International Contact Dermatitis Research Group standards. Most of the patients in the cohort were female, and the cohort covered alopecia areata with under or over 50% scalp involvement, alopecia totalis and alopecia universalis. Libraries were combined into a pool for sequencing, and differences in TCR yield between samples came mainly from small differences in library volumes within the pool. The study tracked peripheral blood TCR repertoire changes in vivo during primary and secondary sensitization to the hapten diphenylcyclopropenone (DPC) in alopecia patients. Blood samples were taken from patients before sensitization (week 0) and at 2, 6 and about 24 weeks after DPC sensitization. Blood for TCR sequencing was provided by twenty-nine alopecia patients at one to four time points (pre-sensitization, 2, 6 and 24 weeks). Overall results and qualifications from the work: Because all patients had alopecia, a presumed autoimmune disease, the immune response of the patients might differ from that of healthy individuals. After repeated subsampling, changes were observed in the strength of the expansion versus patch-test correlation and in the threshold at which the correlation became significant. No change with DPC sensitization was found in the number of TCRs above 1 in 1000 frequency, and no evidence of global repertoire structure alterations was found. A positive correlation was found between the number of PT1 expanded TCRs and patch test score, with significance reached at thresholds 8, 16 and 32 but not 4. Compared with pre-sensitization or healthy control sets, expanded TCRs formed significantly more large CDR3 similarity clusters, which is consistent with antigen-driven responses.

The time point label on this specimen signifies: patch test 1, 2 weeks after DPC sensitization. Taken with the paper, the label for treatment or condition translates to: therapeutic diphenylcyclopropenone sensitization with weekly scalp DPC. At every patch-test visit, the blood draw took place before the patch test was put on. Patients were considered eligible if aged 18 to 70, diagnosed with alopecia and deemed suitable for DPC therapy, and patients were excluded if pregnant. Total RNA was extracted from unfractionated whole blood that had been collected in Tempus Blood RNA tubes. The method was RACE. The listed sequencing device is NextSeq 500. During library preparation, unique molecular identifiers were attached to individual cDNA molecules so that TCRs could be counted in a quantitative, reproducible way. For every blood RNA sample, sequencing covered both the TCR alpha and TCR beta chains. In the paper's pipeline: Samples had a median of approximately 96,000 TCRs, with a range from 23,224 to 690,600. The Decombinator software suite was used to annotate the V, J and CDR3 of the TCR reads. For the PS versus PT1 abundance plots, all samples were subsampled to the same number of TCRs (28,000). TCRs were defined as expanded if absent before sensitization and observed at least eight times at the 2-week time point. TCRdb reworked the public reads: Q25 trimming with fastp, MiXCR clone assembly, productive beta chains retained. All rows with the same CDR3 protein become a single entry with the most common DNA and genes. For this entry, the V and J calls and clone size follow TCRdb and not the study's own pipeline. The sample includes 65,000 to 85,000 distinct CDR3 sequences, with over 9% observed a single time. The top ten hold approximately 1.4% of the sample.

This clonotype has more than one count but fewer than ten. Its antigen is unknown. Qualities for individual bases were not recorded, and no much larger clone is one base off. Relative to germline, V is 2 bases shorter and J is 2 bases shorter, with 10 bases between their ends. Counted from cysteine to phenylalanine, this CDR3 has 14 amino acids. Only the CDR3 portion is preserved as DNA: 42 bases, with reading frame beginning at the first base. The germline V gene yields MGHDK for CDR1 and SYGVNS for CDR2. The TCR sequence derives from a woman aged 50 to 60 with alopecia areata. Some clones in this sample may be carry-over from other donors' samples. Rearrangement joined TRBV25-1 to TRBJ2-7, with the D gene not clear enough to name. The source material was whole blood, sampled in connection with sensitization to the hapten diphenylcyclopropenone (DPC). The CDR3 has the sequence CASSEPAKTYEQYF. The DNA sequence is as follows: TGTGCCAGCAGTGAACCGGCGAAAACCTACGAGCAGTACTTC.